The TCR beta chain under discussion was sequenced for a study of Ad26.COV2.S vaccination and SARS-CoV-2 variants. Libraries were prepared by immunoSEQ multiplex PCR; TCRdb keeps only in-frame clonotypes and omits some of them. In the table there are hundreds of thousands of clones, 86% of which are singletons. This clone was observed a handful of times. Its antigen remains unknown. The treatment was: 15 to 20 received Ad26.COV2.S at low or high dose, single or two shots; roughly five received placebo; per-sample allocation not given. Each sample was drawn 63 days after the first injection (of vaccine or placebo). General study points: Vaccinated and placebo-treated recipients had similar non-spike TCR breadth.

Sequencing used peripheral blood, obtained in a trial of Ad26.COV2.S vaccine versus placebo. This sequence originates from a person between 18 and 65 years old who received the Ad26.COV2.S COVID-19 vaccine or a placebo.

CDR3 coding DNA: TGTGCCAGCAGTTATAGGGACACCGAATACGAGCAGTACTTC. Its translation is CASSYRDTEYEQYF. V and J are TRBV28 and TRBJ2-7; D is possibly TRBD1 (6 bases). From germline, CDR1 is MDHEN and CDR2 SYDVKM. This CDR3 is 14 amino acids long. Trimming took off 4 bases at V and 4 bases at J, with 14 bases between the two ends.